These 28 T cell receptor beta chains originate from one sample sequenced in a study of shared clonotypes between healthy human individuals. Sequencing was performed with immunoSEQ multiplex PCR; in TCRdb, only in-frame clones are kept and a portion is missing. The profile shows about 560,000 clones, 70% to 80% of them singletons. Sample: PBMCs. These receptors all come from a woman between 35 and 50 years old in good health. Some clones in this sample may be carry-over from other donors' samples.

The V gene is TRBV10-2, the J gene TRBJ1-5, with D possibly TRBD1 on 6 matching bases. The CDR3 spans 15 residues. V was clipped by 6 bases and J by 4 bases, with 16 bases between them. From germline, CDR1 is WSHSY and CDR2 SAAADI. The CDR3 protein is CASSKSGTQNQPQHF. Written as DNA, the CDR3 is TGCGCCAGCAGCAAGTCCGGGACACAGAATCAGCCCCAGCATTTT.

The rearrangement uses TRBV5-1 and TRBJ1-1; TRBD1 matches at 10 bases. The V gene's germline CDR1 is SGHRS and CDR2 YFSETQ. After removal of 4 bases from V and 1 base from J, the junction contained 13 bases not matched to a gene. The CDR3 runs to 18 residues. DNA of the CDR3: TGCGCCAGCAGCCCCGCCGGGACAGGGGCCGGGGCGAACACTGAAGCTTTCTTT. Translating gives CASSPAGTGAGANTEAFF.

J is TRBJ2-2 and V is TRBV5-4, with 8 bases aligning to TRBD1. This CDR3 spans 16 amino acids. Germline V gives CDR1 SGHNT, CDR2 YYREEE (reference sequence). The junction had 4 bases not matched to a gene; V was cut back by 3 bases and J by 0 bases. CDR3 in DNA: TGTGCCAGCAGCTACGACAGGGGTACGAACACCGGGGAGCTGTTTTTT. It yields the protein CASSYDRGTNTGELFF.

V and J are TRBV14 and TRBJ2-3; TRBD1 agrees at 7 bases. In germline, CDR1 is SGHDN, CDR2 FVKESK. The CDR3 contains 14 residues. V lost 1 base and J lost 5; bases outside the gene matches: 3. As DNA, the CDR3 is TGTGCCAGCAGCCAAGGCCGGACAGGAGATACGCAGTATTTT. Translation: CASSQGRTGDTQYF.

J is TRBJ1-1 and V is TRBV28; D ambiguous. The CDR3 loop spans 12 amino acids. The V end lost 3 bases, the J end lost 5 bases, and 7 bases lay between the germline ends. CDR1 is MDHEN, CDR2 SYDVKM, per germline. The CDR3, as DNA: TGTGCCAGCAGTTTCGGCTTGACTGAAGCTTTCTTT. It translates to CASSFGLTEAFF. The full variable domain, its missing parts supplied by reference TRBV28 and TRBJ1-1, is DVKVTQSSRYLVKRTGEKVFLECVQDMDHENMFWYRQDPGLGLRLIYFSYDVKMKEKGDIPEGYSVSREKKERFSLILESASTNQTSMYLCASSFGLTEAFFGQGTRLTVV.

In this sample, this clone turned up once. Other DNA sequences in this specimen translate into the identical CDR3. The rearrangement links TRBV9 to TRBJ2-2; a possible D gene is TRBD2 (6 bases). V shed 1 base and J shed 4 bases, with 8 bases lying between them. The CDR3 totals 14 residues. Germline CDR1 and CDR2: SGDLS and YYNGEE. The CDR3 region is CASSVTGGTGELFF. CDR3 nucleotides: TGTGCCAGCAGCGTAACCGGGGGCACCGGGGAGCTGTTTTTT. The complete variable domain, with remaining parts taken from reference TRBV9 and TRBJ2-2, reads DSGVTQTPKHLITATGQRVTLRCSPRSGDLSVYWYQQSLDQGLQFLIQYYNGEERAKGNILERFSAQQFPDLHSELNLSSLELGDSALYFCASSVTGGTGELFFGEGSRLTVL.

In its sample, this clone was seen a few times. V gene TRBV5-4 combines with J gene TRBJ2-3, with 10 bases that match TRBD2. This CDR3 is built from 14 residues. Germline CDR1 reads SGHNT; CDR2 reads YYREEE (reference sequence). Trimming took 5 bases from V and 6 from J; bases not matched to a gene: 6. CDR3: CASRTSGVGDTQYF. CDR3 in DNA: TGTGCCAGCAGAACTAGCGGGGTAGGGGATACGCAGTATTTT.

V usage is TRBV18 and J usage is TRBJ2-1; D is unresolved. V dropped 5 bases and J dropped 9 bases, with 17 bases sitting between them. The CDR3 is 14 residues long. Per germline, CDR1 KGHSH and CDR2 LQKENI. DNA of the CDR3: TGTGCCAGCTCAGAGTCAGGTGGAAGAGGTGAGCAGTTCTTC. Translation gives CASSESGGRGEQFF.

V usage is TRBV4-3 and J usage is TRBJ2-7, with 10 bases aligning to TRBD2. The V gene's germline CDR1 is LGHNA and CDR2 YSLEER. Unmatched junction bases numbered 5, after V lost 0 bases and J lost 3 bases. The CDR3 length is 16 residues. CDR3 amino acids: CASSQESLAGGYEQYF. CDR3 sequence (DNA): TGCGCCAGCAGCCAAGAATCCTTAGCGGGAGGCTACGAGCAGTACTTC.

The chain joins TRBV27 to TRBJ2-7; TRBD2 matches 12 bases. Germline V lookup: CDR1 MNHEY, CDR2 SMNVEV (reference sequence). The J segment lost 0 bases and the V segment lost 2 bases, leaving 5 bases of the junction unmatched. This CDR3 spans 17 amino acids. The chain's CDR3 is CASSLGLAGGISYEQYF. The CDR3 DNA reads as TGTGCCAGCAGTTTAGGGCTAGCGGGAGGGATCTCCTACGAGCAGTACTTC.

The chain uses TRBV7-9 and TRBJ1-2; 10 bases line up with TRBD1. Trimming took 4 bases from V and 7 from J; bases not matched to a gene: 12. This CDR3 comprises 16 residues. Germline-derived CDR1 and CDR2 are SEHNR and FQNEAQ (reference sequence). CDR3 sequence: CASSSATGTGESGYTF. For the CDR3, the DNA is TGTGCCAGCAGCTCAGCCACCGGGACAGGGGAAAGTGGCTACACCTTC.

In nucleotides, the CDR3 is TGTGCCAGCAGCCGGGACAGGGTTGAGACCCAGTACTTC. Protein sequence: CASSRDRVETQYF. The chain recombines TRBV9 with TRBJ2-5, with 9 nucleotides matching TRBD1. The germline V gene encodes CDR1 SGDLS and CDR2 YYNGEE. V was pared by 4 bases and J by 5 bases, with 3 bases of the junction left unmatched. This CDR3 spans 13 amino acids.

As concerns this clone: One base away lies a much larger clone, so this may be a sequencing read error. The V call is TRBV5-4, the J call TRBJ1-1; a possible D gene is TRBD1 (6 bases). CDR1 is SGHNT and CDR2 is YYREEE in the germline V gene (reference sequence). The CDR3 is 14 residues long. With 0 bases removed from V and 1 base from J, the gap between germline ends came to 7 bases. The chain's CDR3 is CASSLGGGNTEAFF. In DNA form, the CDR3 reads TGTGCCAGCAGCTTGGGAGGGGGGAACACTGAAGCTTTCTTT.

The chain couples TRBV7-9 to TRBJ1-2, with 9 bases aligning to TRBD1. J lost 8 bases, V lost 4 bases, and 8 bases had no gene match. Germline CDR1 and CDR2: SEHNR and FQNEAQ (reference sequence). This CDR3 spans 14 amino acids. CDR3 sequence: CASSSSGTGNGYTF. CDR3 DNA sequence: TGTGCCAGCAGCTCCTCCGGGACAGGGAACGGCTACACCTTC. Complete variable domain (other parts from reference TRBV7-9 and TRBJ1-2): DTGVSQNPRHKITKRGQNVTFRCDPISEHNRLYWYRQTLGQGPEFLTYFQNEAQLEKSRLLSDRFSAERPKGSFSTLEIQRTEQGDSAMYLCASSSSGTGNGYTFGSGTRLTVV.

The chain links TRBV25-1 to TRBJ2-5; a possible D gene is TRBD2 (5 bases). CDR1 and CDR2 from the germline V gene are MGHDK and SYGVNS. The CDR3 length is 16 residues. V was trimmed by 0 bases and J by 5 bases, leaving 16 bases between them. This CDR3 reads CASSEYEPRAGETQYF. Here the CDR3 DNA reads TGTGCCAGCAGTGAATATGAACCCCGGGCGGGTGAGACCCAGTACTTC.

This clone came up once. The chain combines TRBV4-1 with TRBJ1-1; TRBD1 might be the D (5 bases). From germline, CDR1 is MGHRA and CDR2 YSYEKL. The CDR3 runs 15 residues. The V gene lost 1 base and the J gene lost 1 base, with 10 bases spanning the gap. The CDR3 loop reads CASSQVWQGNTEAFF. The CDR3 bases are TGCGCCAGCAGCCAAGTCTGGCAGGGGAACACTGAAGCTTTCTTT.

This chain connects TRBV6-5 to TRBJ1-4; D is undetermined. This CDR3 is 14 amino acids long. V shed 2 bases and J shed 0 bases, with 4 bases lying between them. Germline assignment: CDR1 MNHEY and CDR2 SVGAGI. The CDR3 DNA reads TGTGCCAGCAGTTACGAAGCAACTAATGAAAAACTGTTTTTT. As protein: CASSYEATNEKLFF.

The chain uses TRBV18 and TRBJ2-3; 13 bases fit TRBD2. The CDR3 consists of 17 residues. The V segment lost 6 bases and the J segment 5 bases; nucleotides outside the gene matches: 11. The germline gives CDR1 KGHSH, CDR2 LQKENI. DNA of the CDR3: TGTGCCAGCTCCCGAGGACTAGCGGGAGCCCGGGGAGATACGCAGTATTTT. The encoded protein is CASSRGLAGARGDTQYF.

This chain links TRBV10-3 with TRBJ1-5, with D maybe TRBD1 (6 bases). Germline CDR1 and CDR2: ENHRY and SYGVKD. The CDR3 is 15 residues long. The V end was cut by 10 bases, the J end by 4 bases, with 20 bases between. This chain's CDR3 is CATGRETGQNQPQHF. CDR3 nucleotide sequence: TGTGCCACCGGGCGTGAGACAGGACAAAATCAGCCCCAGCATTTT.

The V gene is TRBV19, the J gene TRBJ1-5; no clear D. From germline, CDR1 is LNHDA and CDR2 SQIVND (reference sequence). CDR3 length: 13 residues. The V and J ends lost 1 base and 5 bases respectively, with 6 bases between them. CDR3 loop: CASSIVPDQPQHF. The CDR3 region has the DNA TGTGCCAGTAGTATAGTCCCTGATCAGCCCCAGCATTTT.

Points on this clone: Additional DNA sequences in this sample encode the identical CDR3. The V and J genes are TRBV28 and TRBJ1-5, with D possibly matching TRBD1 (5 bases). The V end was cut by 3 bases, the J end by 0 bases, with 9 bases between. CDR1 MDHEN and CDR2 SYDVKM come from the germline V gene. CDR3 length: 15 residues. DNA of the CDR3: TGTGCCAGCAGTTTTCCTGGGGGTAGCAATCAGCCCCAGCATTTT. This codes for CASSFPGGSNQPQHF.

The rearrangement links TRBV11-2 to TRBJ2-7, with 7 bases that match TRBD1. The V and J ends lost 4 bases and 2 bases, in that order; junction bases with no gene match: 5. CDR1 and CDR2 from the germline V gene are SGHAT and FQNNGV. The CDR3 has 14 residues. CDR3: CASSSPGTAYEQYF. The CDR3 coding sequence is TGTGCCAGCAGCTCCCCCGGGACAGCCTACGAGCAGTACTTC.

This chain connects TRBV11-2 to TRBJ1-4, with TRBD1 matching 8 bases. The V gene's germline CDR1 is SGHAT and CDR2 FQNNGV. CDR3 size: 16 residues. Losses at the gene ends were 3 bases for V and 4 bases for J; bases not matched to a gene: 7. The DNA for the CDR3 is TGTGCCAGCAGCTTGGATTGGACAGGGAGTAATGAAAAACTGTTTTTT. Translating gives CASSLDWTGSNEKLFF.

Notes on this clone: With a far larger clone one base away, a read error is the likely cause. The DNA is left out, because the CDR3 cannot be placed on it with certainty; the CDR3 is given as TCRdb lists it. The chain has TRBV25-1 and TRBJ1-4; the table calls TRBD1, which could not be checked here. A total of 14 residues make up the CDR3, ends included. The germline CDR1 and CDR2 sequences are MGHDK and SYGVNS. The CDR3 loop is CASSVGTGNEKLSF.

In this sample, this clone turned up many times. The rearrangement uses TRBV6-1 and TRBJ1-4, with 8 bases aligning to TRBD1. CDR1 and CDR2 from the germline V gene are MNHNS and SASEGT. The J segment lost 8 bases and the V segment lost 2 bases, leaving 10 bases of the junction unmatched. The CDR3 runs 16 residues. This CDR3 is CASSERSGQGAEKLFF. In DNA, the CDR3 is TGTGCCAGCAGTGAAAGGTCCGGACAGGGAGCCGAAAAACTGTTTTTT.

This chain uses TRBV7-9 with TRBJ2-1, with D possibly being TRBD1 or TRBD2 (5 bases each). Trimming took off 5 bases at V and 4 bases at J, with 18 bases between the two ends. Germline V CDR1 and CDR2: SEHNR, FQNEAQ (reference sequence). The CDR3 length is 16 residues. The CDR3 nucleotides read TGTGCCAGCAGCCCCTTCCAGGGACCTACTTACAATGAGCAGTTCTTC. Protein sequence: CASSPFQGPTYNEQFF. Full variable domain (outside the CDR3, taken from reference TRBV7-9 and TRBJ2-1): DTGVSQNPRHKITKRGQNVTFRCDPISEHNRLYWYRQTLGQGPEFLTYFQNEAQLEKSRLLSDRFSAERPKGSFSTLEIQRTEQGDSAMYLCASSPFQGPTYNEQFFGPGTRLTVL.

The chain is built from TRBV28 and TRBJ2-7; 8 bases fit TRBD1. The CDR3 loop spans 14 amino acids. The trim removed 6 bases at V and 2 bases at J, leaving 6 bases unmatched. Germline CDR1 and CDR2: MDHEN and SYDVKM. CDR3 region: CASRRTGSTYEQYF. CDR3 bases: TGTGCCAGCAGAAGGACAGGGTCGACCTACGAGCAGTACTTC. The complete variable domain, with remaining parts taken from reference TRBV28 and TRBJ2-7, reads DVKVTQSSRYLVKRTGEKVFLECVQDMDHENMFWYRQDPGLGLRLIYFSYDVKMKEKGDIPEGYSVSREKKERFSLILESASTNQTSMYLCASRRTGSTYEQYFGPGTRLTVT.

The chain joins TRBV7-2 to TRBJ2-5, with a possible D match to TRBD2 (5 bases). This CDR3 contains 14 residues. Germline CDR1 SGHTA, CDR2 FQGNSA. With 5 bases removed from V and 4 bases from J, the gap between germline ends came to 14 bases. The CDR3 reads CASSAQTRGETQYF. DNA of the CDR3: TGTGCCAGCAGCGCCCAGACCCGGGGAGAGACCCAGTACTTC. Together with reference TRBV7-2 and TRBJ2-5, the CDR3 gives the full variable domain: GAGVSQSPSNKVTEKGKDVELRCDPISGHTALYWYRQSLGQGLEFLIYFQGNSAPDKSGLPSDRFSAERTGGSVSTLTIQRTQQEDSAVYLCASSAQTRGETQYFGPGTRLLVL.